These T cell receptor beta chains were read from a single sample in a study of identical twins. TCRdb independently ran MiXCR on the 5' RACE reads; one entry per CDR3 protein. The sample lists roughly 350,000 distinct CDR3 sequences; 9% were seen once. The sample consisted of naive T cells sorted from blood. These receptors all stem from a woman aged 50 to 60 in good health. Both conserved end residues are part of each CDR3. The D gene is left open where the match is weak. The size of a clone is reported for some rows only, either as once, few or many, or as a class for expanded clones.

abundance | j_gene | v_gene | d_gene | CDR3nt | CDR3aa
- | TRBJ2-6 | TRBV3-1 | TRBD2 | TGTGCCAGCAGCGCACGGACTAGCGGGAAGGCTGGGGCCAACGTCCTGACTTTC | CASSARTSGKAGANVLTF
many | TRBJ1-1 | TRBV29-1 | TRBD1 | TGCAGCGTTGAAAAGTTAAGAGGACAGGGGAACACTGAAGCTTTCTTT | CSVEKLRGQGNTEAFF
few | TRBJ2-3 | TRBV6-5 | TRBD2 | TGTGCCAGCCATCAAGCGGGAGAAGTGGGTACGCAGTATTTT | CASHQAGEVGTQYF
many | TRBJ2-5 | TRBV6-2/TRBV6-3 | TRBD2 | TGTGCCAGCAGTCCCCTCGGGGGGCAAGAGACCCAGTACTTC | CASSPLGGQETQYF
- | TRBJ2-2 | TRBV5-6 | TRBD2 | TGTGCCAGCAGCATTCTAGCGGGAGGTGGCGGCGGGGAGCTGTTTTTT | CASSILAGGGGGELFF
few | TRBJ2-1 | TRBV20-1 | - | TGCAGTGCTAGAGATTACTTATACAATGAGCAGTTCTTC | CSARDYLYNEQFF
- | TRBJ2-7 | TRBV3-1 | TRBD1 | TGTGCCAGCAGCTCACCCGGGACAGGGTCTTACGAGCAGTACTTC | CASSSPGTGSYEQYF
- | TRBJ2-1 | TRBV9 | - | TGTGCCAGCAGTCCCAGTTTCCCCTACAATGAGCAGTTCTTC | CASSPSFPYNEQFF
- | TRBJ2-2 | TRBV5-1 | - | TGCGCCAGCAGCTTGGCCACTAGATTTACCGGGGAGCTGTTTTTT | CASSLATRFTGELFF
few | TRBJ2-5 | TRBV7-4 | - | TGTGCCAGCAGCTTACCGACGGGGGCCCAAGAGACCCAGTACTTC | CASSLPTGAQETQYF
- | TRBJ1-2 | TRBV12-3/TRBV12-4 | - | TGTGCCAGCAGTTTACCGGGTGGCTACACCTTC | CASSLPGGYTF
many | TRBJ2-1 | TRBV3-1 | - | TGTGCCAGCAGTCCTAGCGAGGTTGAGCAGTTCTTC | CASSPSEVEQFF
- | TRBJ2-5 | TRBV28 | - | TGTGCCAGCGTCCTGGGGGAGACCCAGTACTTC | CASVLGETQYF
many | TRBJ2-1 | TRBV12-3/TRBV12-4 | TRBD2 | TGCGCCAGCAGCTTGAGACTAGCGGGTTACAATGAGCAGTTCTTC | CASSLRLAGYNEQFF
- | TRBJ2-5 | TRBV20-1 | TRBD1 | TGCAGTGCTAGGGGGACAGGAGGCCAAGAGACCCAGTACTTC | CSARGTGGQETQYF
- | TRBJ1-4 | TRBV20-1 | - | TGCAGTGCTAGAGTGGGGGGAACTAATGAAAAACTGTTTTTT | CSARVGGTNEKLFF
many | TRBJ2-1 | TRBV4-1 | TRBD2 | TGCGCCAGCAGCGATCTAGCGGGAGTTGAGCAGTTCTTC | CASSDLAGVEQFF
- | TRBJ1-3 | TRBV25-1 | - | TGTGCCAGCAGCGACCACTCTGGAAACACCATATATTTT | CASSDHSGNTIYF